The sequence of this TCR beta chain was determined in a study of T-cell reconstitution after alpha-beta-depleted transplantation in children. Study-level points and caveats: Several hundred rapidly expanded clones from non-depleted graft cells reportedly supplied alpha-beta T cells about two months post-transplant. For some patients, TCRbeta diversity was high at day 60 because of recipient T cells and thymic progenitors that survived. T-cell numbers and diversity, one year after transplant, stemmed largely from T cells that were newly produced.

This CDR3 spans 16 amino acids. V shed 1 base, J shed 8 bases, and the junction held 9 bases outside the gene matches. CDR1 and CDR2 (germline): SGHTA, FQGNSA. As concerns this clonotype: Its specificity is unknown.

Unique molecular identifiers were used in preparing the TCRbeta library. From the PCR reads, TCRdb called clonotypes with MiXCR, one entry per CDR3 protein. The sample comprises around 440,000 distinct CDR3 sequences, over 9.5% of which are singletons, and 2% to 2.5% rests with the top ten. V usage is TRBV7-2 and J usage is TRBJ2-2; TRBD2 matches at 8 bases. The sample consisted of PBMCs, taken before TCRalphabeta/CD19-depleted stem cell transplant. This TCR came from a child aged 2 to 10 with inherited bone marrow failure, due to receive a stem cell transplant. CDR3 bases: TGTGCCAGCAGCTTAGAGTACGGGAGCGGGAGTGGGGAGCTGTTTTTT. Translated: CASSLEYGSGSGELFF.